Here is one TCR beta chain with its context. This sample is drawn from a study of T cell changes during pregnancy in multiple sclerosis. The V gene end was trimmed by 4 bases and the J gene end by 6 bases; junction bases not matched to a gene: 12. This CDR3 spans 16 amino acids. From germline, CDR1 is MNHNY and CDR2 SVGAGI (reference sequence). Clones were read by immunoSEQ multiplex PCR, and TCRdb kept only the in-frame ones, dropping some. The sample gives some 140,000 clones, approximately 96% of which show up once; around 0.4% is in the top ten. The chain uses TRBV6-6 and TRBJ1-2, with TRBD1 matching over 9 bases. The origin of this receptor is a female donor with multiple sclerosis, enrolled in a pregnancy study. This sample comprised peripheral blood, obtained after pregnancy. The CDR3 region has the DNA TGTGCCAGCAGTTTGGGGACAGGGATCCCGAAGCATGGCTACACCTTC. It encodes CASSLGTGIPKHGYTF.